This T cell receptor (beta chain) was captured by sequencing in a study of T cell clonotyping in hematopoietic cell transplantation. CDR1 is SGHRS, CDR2 YFSETQ, per germline. The CDR3 loop spans 15 amino acids. The ends were cut back, 0 bases at V and 2 bases at J, with 11 bases in the middle. Notes on the study in general: No sorting was done, leaving CD4 and CD8 contributions mixed.

A word on this clone: The antigen is undetermined.

Profiled with immunoSEQ multiplex PCR; TCRdb holds only in-frame clones, not every one. The data hold more than 70,000 clones, with less than 96% observed a single time. Time point specified: recipient sample about 28 days before transplant, after cytoreduction. The genes are TRBV5-1 and TRBJ1-2; D gene unclear. The clonotype originates from a woman in her forties or fifties with acute myeloid leukemia. Some clones in this sample may be carry-over from other donors' samples. Sample: peripheral blood mononuclear cells, taken before stem cell transplant. The chain's CDR3 is CASSLDGYSNYGYTF. CDR3 nucleotides: TGCGCCAGCAGCTTGGATGGGTACAGCAACTATGGCTACACCTTC.